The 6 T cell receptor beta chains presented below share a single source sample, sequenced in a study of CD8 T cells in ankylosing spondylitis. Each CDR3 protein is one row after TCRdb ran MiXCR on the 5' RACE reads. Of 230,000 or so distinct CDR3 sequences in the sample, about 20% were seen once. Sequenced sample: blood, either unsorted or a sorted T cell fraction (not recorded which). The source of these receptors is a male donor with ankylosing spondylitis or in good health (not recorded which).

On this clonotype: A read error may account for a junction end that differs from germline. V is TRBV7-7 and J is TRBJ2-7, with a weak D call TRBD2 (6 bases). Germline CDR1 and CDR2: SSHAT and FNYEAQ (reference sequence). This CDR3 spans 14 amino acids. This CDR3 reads CASSLAPGDYEQYF. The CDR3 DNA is TGTGCTAGCAGCTTAGCGCCGGGGGACTACGAGCAGTACTTC. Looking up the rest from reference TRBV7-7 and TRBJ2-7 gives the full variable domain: GAGVSQSPRYKVTKRGQDVTLRCDPISSHATLYWYQQALGQGPEFLTYFNYEAQPDKSGLPSDRFSAERPEGSISTLTIQRTEQRDSAMYRCASSLAPGDYEQYFGPGTRLTVT.

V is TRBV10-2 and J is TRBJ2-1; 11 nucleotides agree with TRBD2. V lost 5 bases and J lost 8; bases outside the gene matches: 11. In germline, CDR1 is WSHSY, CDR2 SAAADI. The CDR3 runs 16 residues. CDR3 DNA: TGCGCCAGCAGTCCAAAGCTAGCGGGAGGTCTCGATGAGCAGTTCTTC. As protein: CASSPKLAGGLDEQFF.

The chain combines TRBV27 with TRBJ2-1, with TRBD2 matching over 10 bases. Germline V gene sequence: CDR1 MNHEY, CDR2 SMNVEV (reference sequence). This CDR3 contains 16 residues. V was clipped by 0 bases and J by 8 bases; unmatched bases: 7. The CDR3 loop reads CASSLSASGRSDEQFF. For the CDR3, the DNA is TGTGCCAGCAGTTTATCGGCTAGCGGGAGATCGGATGAGCAGTTCTTC.

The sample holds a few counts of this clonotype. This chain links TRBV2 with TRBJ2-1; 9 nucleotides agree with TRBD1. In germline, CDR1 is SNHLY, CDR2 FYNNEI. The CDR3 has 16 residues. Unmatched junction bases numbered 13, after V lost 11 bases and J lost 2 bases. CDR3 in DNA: TGTGCCTCCCGAGGACAGGGGTGGACTACCTACAATGAGCAGTTCTTC. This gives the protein CASRGQGWTTYNEQFF.

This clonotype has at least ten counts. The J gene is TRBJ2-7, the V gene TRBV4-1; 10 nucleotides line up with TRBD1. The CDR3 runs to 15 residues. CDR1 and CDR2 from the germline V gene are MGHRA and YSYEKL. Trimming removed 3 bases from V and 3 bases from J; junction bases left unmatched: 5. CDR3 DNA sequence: TGCGCCAGCAGCCAGGGTGACAGGGGGCTCTACGAGCAGTACTTC. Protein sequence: CASSQGDRGLYEQYF.

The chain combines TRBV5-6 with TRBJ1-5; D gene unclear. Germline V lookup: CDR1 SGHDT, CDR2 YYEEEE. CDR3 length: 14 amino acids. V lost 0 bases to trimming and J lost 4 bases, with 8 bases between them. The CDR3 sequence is CASSLGGRNQPQHF. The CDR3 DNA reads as TGTGCCAGCAGCTTGGGGGGAAGGAATCAGCCCCAGCATTTT.